This is a list of T cell receptor beta chains from one sample in a study of blood T cell repertoires in COVID-19. Assay: immunoSEQ multiplex PCR; the TCRdb copy retains only in-frame clones and omits some. The sample records approximately 89,000 clones, 70% to 90% being singletons. The sequenced material came from peripheral blood. The receptors were gathered from a man in his 70s with acute or convalescent COVID-19. CDR3s include the opening cysteine and the closing phenylalanine or tryptophan. A D gene is named only where the DNA matches it firmly. Clone size is shown for a subset of rows, as once, few, many or a class of expanded clone.

J gene	V gene	clone size	D gene	CDR3 DNA	CDR3 protein
TRBJ2-5	TRBV5-1	-	-	TGCGCCAGCAGCAGGACGGGGGGCTCCGTTCAAGAGACCCAGTACTTC	CASSRTGGSVQETQYF
TRBJ1-1	TRBV5-4	-	-	TGTGCCACTGGAGGCGCCATGAACACTGAAGCTTTCTTT	CATGGAMNTEAFF
TRBJ1-4	TRBV19	-	TRBD1	TGTGCCACCGTCGACAGGGGGTTTGAAAAACTGTTTTTT	CATVDRGFEKLFF
TRBJ1-5	TRBV30	-	TRBD1	TGTGCCTGGAGTATAGACAGGGCGAATCAGCCCCAGCATTTT	CAWSIDRANQPQHF
TRBJ1-1	TRBV29-1	-	-	TGCAGCGTTGAATCGTCGTCCACTGAAGCTTTCTTT	CSVESSSTEAFF
TRBJ2-5	TRBV9	-	-	TGTGCCAGCAGCGCAGGAGGGAGCTCCCAAGAGACCCAGTACTTC	CASSAGGSSQETQYF
TRBJ2-5	TRBV5-1	-	TRBD2	TGCGCCAGCAGCGCCCCGTCTAGCGGCCAAGAGACCCAGTACTTC	CASSAPSSGQETQYF
TRBJ1-5	TRBV7-9	-	TRBD1	TGTGCCAGCAGCTCGGACAGGGTTTATAGCAATCAGCCCCAGCATTTT	CASSSDRVYSNQPQHF
TRBJ2-3	TRBV5-4	-	-	TGTGCCAGCAGCTTGGACAGTTCAGATACGCAGTATTTT	CASSLDSSDTQYF
TRBJ2-3	TRBV10-3	once	-	TGTGCCATCAGTGAGGGGGGAGGCCTCACAGATACGCAGTATTTT	CAISEGGGLTDTQYF
TRBJ1-3	TRBV6-5	-	TRBD1	TGTGCCAGCTCACAGGGGCGCTCTGGAAACACCATATATTTT	CASSQGRSGNTIYF
TRBJ2-5	TRBV5-1	-	-	TGCGCCAGCAGCTTGGCACAACAAGAGACCCAGTACTTC	CASSLAQQETQYF
TRBJ1-2	TRBV28	-	-	TGTGCCAGCAGTCCGAACAGGGTGCGGGTTGGCTACACCTTC	CASSPNRVRVGYTF
TRBJ1-2	TRBV28	-	TRBD1	TGTGCCAGCAGCTATGACAGGGGGCACGGCTACACCTTC	CASSYDRGHGYTF
TRBJ1-1	TRBV6-5	-	-	TGTGCCAGCAGTTACGGGATCATGGCGGGCGAAGCTTTCTTT	CASSYGIMAGEAFF
TRBJ1-3	TRBV18	few	-	TGTGCCAGCTCACCGGGGAGCCTCTCTGGAAACACCATATATTTT	CASSPGSLSGNTIYF
TRBJ1-1	TRBV18	-	-	TGTGCCAGCTCCATCGACCGGGGTATGGCTGAAGCTTTCTTT	CASSIDRGMAEAFF
TRBJ2-1	TRBV5-1	-	TRBD2	TGCGCCAGCAGCTTGCCTAGCGGGGGCTACAATGAGCAGTTCTTC	CASSLPSGGYNEQFF
TRBJ2-3	TRBV5-1	-	-	TGCGCCAGCTCTTTGAGGGGGTTACCCACAGATACGCAGTATTTT	CASSLRGLPTDTQYF
TRBJ2-2	TRBV19	-	-	TGTGCCAGTAGAGCTAGCGCCGCCTCCTACGCCGGGGAGCTGTTTTTT	CASRASAASYAGELFF
TRBJ2-1	TRBV6-5	-	TRBD1	TGTGCCAGCAGGACAGGGGGTGTTGAGCAGTTCTTC	CASRTGGVEQFF
TRBJ2-5	TRBV6-5	-	-	TGTGCCAGCCGAAGGGAGGTGTGGGAGACCCAGTACTTC	CASRREVWETQYF
TRBJ1-5	TRBV11-2	-	TRBD1	TGTGCCAGCAGCCGGGGGACAGGTCAGCCCCAGCATTTT	CASSRGTGQPQHF
TRBJ2-5	TRBV24-1	-	-	TGTGCCACCCGGCGAGGAGCCGAGCAAGAGACCCAGTACTTC	CATRRGAEQETQYF
TRBJ2-5	TRBV7-9	-	TRBD2	TGTGCCAGCAGCTTAGACGCGCGTTGGGGGACTAGCGGGGGAGAGACCCAGTACTTC	CASSLDARWGTSGGETQYF
TRBJ2-7	TRBV6-1	-	-	TGTGCCAGCAGTGAAGCCGGACAGCGATCGACCTACGAGCAGTACTTC	CASSEAGQRSTYEQYF
TRBJ1-4	TRBV28	-	-	TGTGCCAGCAGCAACTCTGCAACTAATGAAAAACTGTTTTTT	CASSNSATNEKLFF
TRBJ2-1	TRBV10-3	once	TRBD1	TGTGCCACCGACCCAACCGACAGGGGACACTACAATGAGCAGTTCTTC	CATDPTDRGHYNEQFF
TRBJ1-3	TRBV6-5	-	TRBD1	TGTGCCAGCAGCCTACAGGGGGGAAACACCATATATTTT	CASSLQGGNTIYF
TRBJ2-5	TRBV7-7	once	-	TGTGCTAGCAGCACCGGACAGCACCAAGAGACCCAGTACTTC	CASSTGQHQETQYF
TRBJ1-1	TRBV5-1	-	-	TGCGCCAGCAGCTCGACGGGGGACACTGAAGCTTTCTTT	CASSSTGDTEAFF
TRBJ2-2	TRBV2	-	-	TGTGCCAGCACCCTGAACCTAGCGACGAGGGGCGGGGAGCTGTTTTTT	CASTLNLATRGGELFF
TRBJ1-2	TRBV10-2	-	TRBD1	TGCGCCAGCAGTGATAGGGGGCCGGATGGCTACACCTTC	CASSDRGPDGYTF
TRBJ2-7	TRBV7-3	-	-	TGTGCCAGCAGCTATGAGGAGATTAGGAACGAGCAGTACTTC	CASSYEEIRNEQYF
TRBJ1-5	TRBV6-1	-	-	TGTGCCAGCAGTGAACCCGGTGAGCCCCAGCATTTT	CASSEPGEPQHF
TRBJ1-5	TRBV5-6	-	TRBD1	TGTGCCAGCAGCGGACAGGGGCAGCCCCAGCATTTT	CASSGQGQPQHF
TRBJ2-7	TRBV6-5	-	TRBD2	TGTGCCAGCAGTTACTCTGGTAGCGGGGGCTCCTACGAGCAGTACTTC	CASSYSGSGGSYEQYF
TRBJ2-3	TRBV3-1/TRBV3-2	-	-	TGTGCCAGCAGCCAAGGACAGACCTTCACAGATACGCAGTATTTT	CASSQGQTFTDTQYF
TRBJ1-2	TRBV28	-	TRBD1	TGTGCCAGCAGCGAGCAACGCCAGGGGGCGGGGGGCTACACCTTC	CASSEQRQGAGGYTF
TRBJ1-6	TRBV5-4	-	-	TGTGCCAGCAGCTTGGAAGGTGGAGATAATTCACCCCTCCACTTT	CASSLEGGDNSPLHF
TRBJ1-5	TRBV10-2	-	-	TGCGCCAGCAGTGAGGGACACAATCAGCCCCAGCATTTT	CASSEGHNQPQHF
TRBJ1-2	TRBV12-3/TRBV12-4	-	-	TGTGCCAGCAGTTTAGGACACGCATATGGCTACACCTTC	CASSLGHAYGYTF
TRBJ2-1	TRBV6-5	-	-	TGTGCCACCCTCGGGACAAGCCCTTGGGTTGAGCAGTTCTTC	CATLGTSPWVEQFF
TRBJ2-7	TRBV5-4	once	-	TGTGCCAGCAGCCTACCGACGGGATACGAGCAGTACTTC	CASSLPTGYEQYF
TRBJ1-1	TRBV10-3	once	-	TGTGCCATCAGGGCCGGGACATCCTTCGTGGACACTGAAGCTTTCTTT	CAIRAGTSFVDTEAFF
TRBJ1-2	TRBV12-3/TRBV12-4	-	-	TGTGCCAGCAGTTTGAGCGCCGTTGGCTACACCTTC	CASSLSAVGYTF
TRBJ1-6	TRBV3-1/TRBV3-2	few	-	TGTGCCAGCACCCAGTCCCGAGACAGCCTCCATCACCTCCACTTT	CASTQSRDSLHHLHF
TRBJ1-6	TRBV5-1	-	-	TGCGCCAGCAGCTCGAGACTGGATTCACCCCTCCACTTT	CASSSRLDSPLHF
TRBJ1-2	TRBV4-1	once	TRBD1	TGCGCCAGCAGCCAGGAAACAGGGGATGGCTACACCTTC	CASSQETGDGYTF
TRBJ1-2	TRBV5-6	-	-	TGTGCCAGCAGCCCGGGAGCGGATAACTATGGCTACACCTTC	CASSPGADNYGYTF
TRBJ2-7	TRBV3-1/TRBV3-2	-	TRBD2	TGTGCCAGCAGCCAAGAGGGACTAGCAAGCTACGAGCAGTACTTC	CASSQEGLASYEQYF